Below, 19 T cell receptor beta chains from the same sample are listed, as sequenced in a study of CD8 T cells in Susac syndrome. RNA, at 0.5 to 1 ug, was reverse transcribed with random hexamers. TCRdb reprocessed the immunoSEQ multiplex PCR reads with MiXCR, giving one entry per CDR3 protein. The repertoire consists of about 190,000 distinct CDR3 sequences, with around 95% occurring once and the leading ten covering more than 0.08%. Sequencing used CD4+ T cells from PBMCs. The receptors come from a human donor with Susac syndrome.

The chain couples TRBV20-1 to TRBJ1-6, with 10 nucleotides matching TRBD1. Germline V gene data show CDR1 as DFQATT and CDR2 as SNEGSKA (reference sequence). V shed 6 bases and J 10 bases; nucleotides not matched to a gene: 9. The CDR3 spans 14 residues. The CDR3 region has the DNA TGCAGTGCCCAACCGGGACAGGGGCCCTCACCCCTCCACTTT. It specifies CSAQPGQGPSPLHF.

CDR3 nucleotide sequence: TGTGCCAGCAGCCAGACGGGGGGGTTGGATGAGCAGTTCTTC. It translates to CASSQTGGLDEQFF. The chain joins TRBV6-4 to TRBJ2-1, with 8 bases fitting TRBD2. Per germline, CDR1 MRHNA and CDR2 SNTAGT. Trimming cost V 6 bases and J 8 bases; bases outside gene matches: 9. The CDR3 has 14 residues.

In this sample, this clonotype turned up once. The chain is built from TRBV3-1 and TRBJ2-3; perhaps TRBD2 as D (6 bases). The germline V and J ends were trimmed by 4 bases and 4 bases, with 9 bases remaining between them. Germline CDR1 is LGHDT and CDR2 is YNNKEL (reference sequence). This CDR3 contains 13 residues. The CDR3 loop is CASSRSGADTQYF. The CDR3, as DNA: TGTGCCAGCAGCCGTTCGGGGGCAGATACGCAGTATTTT.

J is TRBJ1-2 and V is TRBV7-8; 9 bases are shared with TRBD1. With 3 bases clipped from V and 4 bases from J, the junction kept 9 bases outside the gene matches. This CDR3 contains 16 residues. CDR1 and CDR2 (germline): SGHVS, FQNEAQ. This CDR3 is CASSLEQGQGSYGYTF. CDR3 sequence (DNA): TGTGCCAGCAGCTTGGAACAGGGACAGGGCAGCTATGGCTACACCTTC.

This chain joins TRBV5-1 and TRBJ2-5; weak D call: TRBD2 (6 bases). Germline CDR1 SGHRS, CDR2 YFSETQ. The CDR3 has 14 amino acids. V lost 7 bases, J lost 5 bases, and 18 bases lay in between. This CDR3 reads CASYEGTFRETQYF. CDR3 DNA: TGCGCCAGCTACGAGGGGACTTTCCGGGAGACCCAGTACTTC. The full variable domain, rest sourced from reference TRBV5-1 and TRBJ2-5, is KAGVTQTPRYLIKTRGQQVTLSCSPISGHRSVSWYQQTPGQGLQFLFEYFSETQRNKGNFPGRFSGRQFSNSRSEMNVSTLELGDSALYLCASYEGTFRETQYFGPGTRLLVL.

This CDR3 is CASSTGSTEAFF. As DNA, the CDR3 is TGTGCCAGCAGTACAGGGAGCACTGAAGCTTTCTTT. The chain employs TRBV6-6 and TRBJ1-1, with D maybe TRBD1 (6 bases). V gave up 5 bases and J gave up 4 bases, with 8 bases separating them. The CDR3 has 12 residues. CDR1 is MNHNY, CDR2 SVGAGI, per germline (reference sequence).

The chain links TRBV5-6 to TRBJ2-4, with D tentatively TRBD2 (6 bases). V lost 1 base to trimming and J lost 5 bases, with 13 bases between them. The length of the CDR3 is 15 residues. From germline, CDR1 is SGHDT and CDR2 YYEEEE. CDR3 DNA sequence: TGTGCCAGCAGCTTGTGGCGCAGGAGGGAAAACATTCAGTACTTC. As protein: CASSLWRRRENIQYF.

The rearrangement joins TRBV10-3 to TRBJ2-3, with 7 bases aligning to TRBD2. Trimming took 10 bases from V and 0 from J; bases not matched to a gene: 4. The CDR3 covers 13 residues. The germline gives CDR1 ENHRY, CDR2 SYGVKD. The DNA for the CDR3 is TGTGCCAGCGAGCGGGGAAGCACAGATACGCAGTATTTT. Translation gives CASERGSTDTQYF.

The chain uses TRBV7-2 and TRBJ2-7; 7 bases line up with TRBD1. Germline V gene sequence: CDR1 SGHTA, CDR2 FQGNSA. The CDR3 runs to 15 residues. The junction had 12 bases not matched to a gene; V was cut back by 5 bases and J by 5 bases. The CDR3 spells CASSATTGYLDEQYF. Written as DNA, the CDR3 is TGTGCCAGCAGCGCGACGACAGGGTATTTGGACGAGCAGTACTTC.

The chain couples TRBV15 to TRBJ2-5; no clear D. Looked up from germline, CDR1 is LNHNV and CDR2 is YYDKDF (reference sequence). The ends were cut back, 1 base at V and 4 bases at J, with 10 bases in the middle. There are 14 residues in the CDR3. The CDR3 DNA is TGTGCCACCAGCAGAGTCCCCCCGGGAGAGACCCAGTACTTC. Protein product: CATSRVPPGETQYF.

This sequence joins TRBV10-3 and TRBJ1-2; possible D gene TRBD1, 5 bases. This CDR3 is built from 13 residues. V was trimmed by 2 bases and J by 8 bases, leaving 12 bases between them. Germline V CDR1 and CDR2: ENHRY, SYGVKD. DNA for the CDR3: TGTGCCATCAGTGAGGGCCAGGGATTAGGCTACACCTTC. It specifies CAISEGQGLGYTF.

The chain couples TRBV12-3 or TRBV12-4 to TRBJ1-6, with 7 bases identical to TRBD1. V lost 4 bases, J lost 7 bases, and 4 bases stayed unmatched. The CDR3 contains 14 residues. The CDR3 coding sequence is TGTGCCAGCAGTTCGGGACAGCCCAATTCACCCCTCCACTTT. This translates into CASSSGQPNSPLHF.

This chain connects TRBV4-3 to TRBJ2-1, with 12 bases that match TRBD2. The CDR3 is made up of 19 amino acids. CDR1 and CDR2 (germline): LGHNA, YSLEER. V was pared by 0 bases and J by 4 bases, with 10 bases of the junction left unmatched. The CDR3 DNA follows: TGCGCCAGCAGCCAAGATCCACTAGCGGGGGGACTTTATTACAATGAGCAGTTCTTC. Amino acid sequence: CASSQDPLAGGLYYNEQFF.

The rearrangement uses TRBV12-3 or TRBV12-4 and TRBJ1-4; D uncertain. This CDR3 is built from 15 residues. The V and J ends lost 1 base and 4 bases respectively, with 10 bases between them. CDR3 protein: CASSLVQWGNEKLFF. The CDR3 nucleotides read TGTGCCAGCAGTTTAGTGCAGTGGGGTAATGAAAAACTGTTTTTT.

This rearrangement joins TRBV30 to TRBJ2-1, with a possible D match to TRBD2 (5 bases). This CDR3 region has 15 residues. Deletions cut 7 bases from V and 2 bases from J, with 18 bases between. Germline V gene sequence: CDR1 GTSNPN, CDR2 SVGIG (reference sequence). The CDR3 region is CASHRGPRPYNEQFF. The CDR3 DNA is TGTGCCTCCCACCGAGGGCCTAGACCCTACAATGAGCAGTTCTTC.

This CDR3 reads CASSLTGGQPQHF. The CDR3 DNA is TGTGCCAGCAGCTTAACAGGGGGTCAGCCCCAGCATTTT. This chain joins TRBV7-3 and TRBJ1-5; possible D gene TRBD1, 6 bases. The CDR3 extends over 13 amino acids. Between the trimmed V and J ends, which lost 0 bases and 6 bases, there was a span of 6 bases. Germline V gene sequence: CDR1 SGHTA, CDR2 FQGTGA.

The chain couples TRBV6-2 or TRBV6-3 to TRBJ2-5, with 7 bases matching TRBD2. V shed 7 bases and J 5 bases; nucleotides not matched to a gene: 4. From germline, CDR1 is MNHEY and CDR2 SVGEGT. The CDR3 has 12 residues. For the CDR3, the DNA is TGTGCCAGCACCCAGGGAGGGGAGACCCAGTACTTC. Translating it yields CASTQGGETQYF.

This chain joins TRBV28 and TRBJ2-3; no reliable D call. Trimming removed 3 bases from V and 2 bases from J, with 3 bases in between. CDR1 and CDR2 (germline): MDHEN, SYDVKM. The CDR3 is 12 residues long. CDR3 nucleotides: TGTGCCAGCAGTTTTACCACAGATACGCAGTATTTT. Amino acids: CASSFTTDTQYF.

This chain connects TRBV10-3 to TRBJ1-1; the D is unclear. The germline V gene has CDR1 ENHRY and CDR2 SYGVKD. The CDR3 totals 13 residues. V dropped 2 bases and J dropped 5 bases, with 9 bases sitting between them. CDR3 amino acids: CAISEEAGTEAFF. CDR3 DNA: TGTGCCATCAGTGAGGAGGCGGGGACTGAAGCTTTCTTT.